This record concerns one TCR beta chain sequence. The same CDR3 can be traced to other DNA sequences in this sample. The data were taken from a study of blood T cell repertoires in COVID-19. Source study methods: Reference gene primers were amplified, and this amplification served to estimate nucleated cell counts. Sequencing used immunoSEQ multiplex PCR; TCRdb keeps in-frame clones, though not all of them. V and J calls and clone size are copied from that table; D and trimming were computed from the DNA. In the table there are approximately 65,000 clones, more than 65% of which are singletons. Sequenced material: peripheral blood. This receptor was obtained from a woman older than 75 with active or convalescent COVID-19.

CDR3 sequence reads: CASSQAYEQYF. The CDR3 DNA sequence: TGTGCCAGCAGCCAAGCATACGAGCAGTACTTC. The gene calls are TRBV3-1 (or the pseudogene TRBV3-2) and TRBJ2-7; no firm D call. The germline CDR1 and CDR2 sequences are LGHDT and YNNKEL (reference sequence). The CDR3 has 11 amino acids. Trimming removed 1 base at V and 4 bases at J, with 2 bases between.